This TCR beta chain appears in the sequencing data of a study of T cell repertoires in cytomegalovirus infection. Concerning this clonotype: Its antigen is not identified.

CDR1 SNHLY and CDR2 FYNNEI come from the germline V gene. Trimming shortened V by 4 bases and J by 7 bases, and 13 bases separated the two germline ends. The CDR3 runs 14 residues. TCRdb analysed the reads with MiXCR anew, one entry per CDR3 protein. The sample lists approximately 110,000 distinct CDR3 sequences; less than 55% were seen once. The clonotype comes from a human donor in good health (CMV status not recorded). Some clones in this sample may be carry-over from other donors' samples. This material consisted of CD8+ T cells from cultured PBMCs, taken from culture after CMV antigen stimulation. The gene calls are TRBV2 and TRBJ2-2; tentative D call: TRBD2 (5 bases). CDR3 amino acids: CASSVLTEGGELFF. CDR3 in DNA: TGTGCCAGCAGTGTATTAACAGAGGGCGGGGAGCTGTTTTTT.